These T cell receptor beta chains were read from a single sample in a study of Ad26.COV2.S vaccination and SARS-CoV-2 variants. The data were produced by immunoSEQ multiplex PCR, yet TCRdb's version contains in-frame clones alone and is incomplete. The sample has around 320,000 clones, about 82% seen once. Sequences were derived from peripheral blood, sampled in a trial of Ad26.COV2.S vaccine versus placebo. All receptors come from a person between 18 and 65 years old who received the Ad26.COV2.S COVID-19 vaccine or a placebo. The CDR3 runs from the conserved cysteine through the conserved F or W. D genes are given only for firm matches. Size tells how often a clone was seen (once, few, many) or the class of an expanded clone, and some rows leave it out.

d_call	j_call	clone_size	cdr3_length	v_call	cdr3_aa	cdr3_nt
NA	TRBJ1-1	NA	14	TRBV7-9	CASSFITGWTEAFF	TGTGCCAGCAGCTTTATAACAGGGTGGACTGAAGCTTTCTTT
NA	TRBJ1-2	NA	15	TRBV7-2	CASSPPTTGRYGYTF	TGTGCCAGCAGCCCTCCCACGACAGGCCGATATGGCTACACCTTC
TRBD2	TRBJ2-5	NA	17	TRBV9	CASSVAGGRNDGETQYF	TGTGCCAGCAGCGTAGCGGGGGGGAGAAACGATGGGGAGACCCAGTACTTC
NA	TRBJ1-2	NA	17	TRBV12-5	CASGLVTAGGAVSGYTF	TGTGCTAGTGGTTTGGTAACGGCGGGGGGCGCGGTGAGTGGCTACACCTTC
TRBD1	TRBJ2-1	NA	15	TRBV5-8	CASSFLWAGGAEQFF	TGTGCCAGCAGCTTCCTTTGGGCAGGGGGCGCCGAGCAGTTCTTC
TRBD1	TRBJ2-3	NA	16	TRBV19	CASSIGDRTSTDTQYF	TGTGCCAGTAGTATAGGGGACAGGACTAGCACAGATACGCAGTATTTT
TRBD1	TRBJ1-1	NA	13	TRBV28	CASSSGTDTEAFF	TGTGCCAGCAGTTCCGGGACAGACACTGAAGCTTTCTTT
NA	TRBJ1-4	NA	13	TRBV10-3	CAISGGEGEKLFF	TGTGCCATCAGTGGGGGAGAAGGGGAAAAACTGTTTTTT
NA	TRBJ2-7	NA	14	TRBV2	CASSDGQVFYEQYF	TGTGCCAGCAGTGATGGGCAGGTCTTCTACGAGCAGTACTTC
NA	TRBJ1-6	NA	12	TRBV29-1	CSVDGASSPLHF	TGCAGCGTTGATGGCGCTAGTTCACCCCTCCACTTT
NA	TRBJ1-2	NA	17	TRBV27	CASSLEASPSTVYGYTF	TGTGCCAGCAGTTTAGAAGCCTCCCCCTCGACAGTGTATGGCTACACCTTC
TRBD2	TRBJ2-7	NA	15	TRBV5-1	CASSLIAGNSYEQYF	TGCGCCAGCAGCTTGATAGCGGGGAACTCCTACGAGCAGTACTTC
NA	TRBJ2-3	NA	13	TRBV5-4	CASSLGGADTQYF	TGTGCCAGCAGCTTAGGAGGGGCCGATACGCAGTATTTT
NA	TRBJ1-2	NA	12	TRBV5-1	CASSLEGYGYTF	TGCGCCAGCAGCTTGGAGGGTTATGGCTACACCTTC
NA	TRBJ1-2	NA	12	TRBV30	CAWSVAGDGYTF	TGTGCCTGGAGTGTGGCGGGAGATGGCTACACCTTC
TRBD1	TRBJ2-5	NA	16	TRBV5-1	CASSLVGQGALETQYF	TGCGCCAGCAGCTTGGTGGGGCAGGGGGCATTAGAGACCCAGTACTTC
TRBD1	TRBJ1-2	NA	14	TRBV5-4	CASSPQGGSYGYTF	TGTGCCAGCAGCCCACAGGGGGGATCCTATGGCTACACCTTC
NA	TRBJ2-7	NA	15	TRBV6-5	CASSYSIDSNYEQYF	TGTGCCAGCAGTTACTCGATAGACAGCAACTACGAGCAGTACTTC
TRBD2	TRBJ2-7	NA	12	TRBV7-2	CASSKYSGEKYF	TGTGCCAGCAGCAAATATAGCGGGGAAAAGTACTTC
NA	TRBJ2-3	NA	12	TRBV7-2	CASSPSTDTQYF	TGTGCCAGCAGCCCGAGCACAGATACGCAGTATTTT
NA	TRBJ1-2	once	13	TRBV5-4	CASSLGQDYGYTF	TGTGCCAGCAGCTTGGGGCAGGACTATGGCTACACCTTC
NA	TRBJ2-7	NA	13	TRBV7-9	CASSLQSSYEQYF	TGTGCCAGCAGCTTACAAAGCTCCTACGAGCAGTACTTC
NA	TRBJ2-3	NA	15	TRBV3-1/TRBV3-2	CASSLVPSSTDTQYF	TGTGCCAGCAGCCTGGTCCCTAGTAGCACAGATACGCAGTATTTT
NA	TRBJ2-5	NA	16	TRBV7-6	CASSPGRQANQETQYF	TGTGCCAGCAGCCCAGGCCGACAGGCTAACCAAGAGACCCAGTACTTC
NA	TRBJ1-1	NA	12	TRBV30	CAWRDLGGAAFF	TGTGCCTGGAGGGATCTCGGGGGAGCAGCTTTCTTT